The 7 T cell receptor beta chains below all came from one sample that was sequenced in a study of blood T cell repertoires in COVID-19. The protocol was immunoSEQ multiplex PCR, while the TCRdb copy is restricted to in-frame clones and leaves out a portion. The data hold some 330,000 clones, with more than 85% observed a single time. Sequenced: PBMCs or T cells enriched from blood (not recorded which). All receptors come from a woman in her 30s who had recovered from COVID-19.

The V gene is TRBV29-1, the J gene TRBJ2-1; D is perhaps TRBD1 (5 bases). V lost 7 bases to trimming and J lost 5 bases, with 6 bases between them. The CDR3 is 10 amino acids. Germline V gene data show CDR1 as SQVTM and CDR2 as ANQGSEA. CDR3 in DNA: TGCAGCGGCAGGGACAATGAGCAGTTCTTC. This sequence encodes CSGRDNEQFF.

In its sample, this clone was seen a few times. The chain is built from TRBV11-2 and TRBJ1-2, with 8 positions matching TRBD1. The CDR3 is 13 residues long. V gave up 4 bases and J gave up 8 bases; unmatched junction bases: 6. Germline V gives CDR1 SGHAT, CDR2 FQNNGV. The CDR3 coding sequence is TGTGCCAGCAGCTCCTCAGGGGGCGACGGCTACACCTTC. Protein product: CASSSSGGDGYTF.

The chain joins TRBV28 to TRBJ1-2; D not resolved. Germline CDR1 is MDHEN and CDR2 is SYDVKM. This CDR3 spans 14 amino acids. Trimming took 4 bases from V and 4 from J, leaving 13 bases between them. This chain's CDR3 is CASSSPRTSYGYTF. In DNA form, the CDR3 reads TGTGCCAGCAGTTCCCCTCGGACTAGCTATGGCTACACCTTC.

This clone was recorded once. V gene TRBV3-1 (or the pseudogene TRBV3-2) combines with J gene TRBJ2-1; 9 nucleotides match TRBD2. The CDR3 extends over 15 amino acids. Germline V CDR1 and CDR2: LGHDT, YNNKEL (reference sequence). Trimming removed 3 bases from V and 3 bases from J; junction bases left unmatched: 3. The CDR3 reads CASSQSTSGYNEQFF. Written as DNA, the CDR3 is TGTGCCAGCAGCCAGTCGACTAGCGGCTACAATGAGCAGTTCTTC.

The J gene is TRBJ1-4, the V gene TRBV12-3 or TRBV12-4; tentative D call: TRBD1 (6 bases). The V end was cut by 11 bases, the J end by 3 bases, with 13 bases between. The CDR3 spans 13 residues. Here the CDR3 reads CASGELPNEKLFF. CDR3 coding DNA: TGTGCCTCAGGGGAGTTGCCTAATGAAAAACTGTTTTTT.

The genes are TRBV9 and TRBJ1-1; the match to TRBD1 covers 7 bases. CDR3 length equals 12 residues. Per germline, CDR1 SGDLS and CDR2 YYNGEE. V was clipped by 3 bases and J by 6 bases; unmatched bases: 2. CDR3: CASSGTGPEAFF. CDR3 sequence (DNA): TGTGCCAGCAGCGGGACAGGCCCTGAAGCTTTCTTT. The complete variable domain, with remaining parts taken from reference TRBV9 and TRBJ1-1, reads DSGVTQTPKHLITATGQRVTLRCSPRSGDLSVYWYQQSLDQGLQFLIQYYNGEERAKGNILERFSAQQFPDLHSELNLSSLELGDSALYFCASSGTGPEAFFGQGTRLTVV.

The CDR3 loop is CSASLSRTDTQYF. The DNA for the CDR3 is TGCAGTGCTAGTCTGTCTCGCACAGATACGCAGTATTTT. J is TRBJ2-3 and V is TRBV20-1; D gene unclear. Per the germline V gene, CDR1 is DFQATT and CDR2 is SNEGSKA (reference sequence). The V end lost 3 bases, the J end lost 1 base, and 8 bases lay between the germline ends. This CDR3 spans 13 amino acids.